This T cell receptor (beta chain) was identified in a study of cytomegalovirus exposure and HLA in healthy donors (TCRdb year 2017). Regarding the research as a whole: In an earlier analysis of some 610 of the donors, approximately 300 Gb of sequence data and 90 million to 130 million unique TCR beta sequences from roughly 200 million T cells were reported. In a later genetic analysis, genome-wide SNP genotypes for about 65% of the 666 donors were used, and that subset was treated as a discovery cohort. In addition to the first cohort of approximately 670 subjects, a separate validation cohort of 120 different subjects was used. In a later analysis, previously published TCR beta repertoires from hundreds of donors were re-analyzed and high-resolution HLA genotyping was added so that TCR occurrence patterns could be studied. Both class I and class II loci were covered by HLA typing, at four-digit resolution. The number of typed donors differed by locus: about 620-640 for A, B, C, DRB1 and DQB1; some 500 for DQA1; approximately 610 for DPA1; and some 470 for DPB1. Every discovery cohort repertoire had been produced on one sequencing platform. The study was designed to test whether signatures of past pathogen exposure could be identified by cataloging public T cell receptors. In the later analysis, no new phenotypic data were used to find candidate immune exposures; instead, reliance was placed on TCR beta sequences and their occurrence across donors. To predict cytomegalovirus infection status, the study brought together high-throughput TCR immunosequencing, statistical association of individual TCRs with disease status, and machine learning. The genetic ancestry cluster associated with self-reported Caucasian donors included about 84% of the roughly 410 genotyped donors. Roughly 300 gigabases of sequencing data and approximately 80 million unique TCR sequences were included in an early release covering several hundred HLA-typed donors. Alongside the repertoire data, information on donor age, sex, ethnicity and CMV serostatus was compiled. Using immunosequencing, the study profiled T cell repertoires from about 650 subjects and related those repertoires to cytomegalovirus serostatus. On average, roughly 240,000 unique TCR beta nucleotide sequences were sequenced per donor among a few hundred genotyped donors of the cohort, with 15% to 20% of those sequences being non-productive. An earlier analysis of some 600 of the donors applied high-throughput TCR beta sequencing to assess whether each TCR beta V gene segment acted as functional or pseudogenic. Four to six DR-DQ haplotypes were handled as single units for association and clustering because linkage in the cohort was strong.

In total, 630 or so healthy bone marrow donors made up the cohort. All cohort members were sampled while nominally healthy, although unrecorded immune exposures were likely present. The donor was CMV seronegative and belonged to the group of 380 or so seronegative cohort members. Each donor provided a peripheral blood sample, and peripheral blood mononuclear cells were used for TCR beta sequencing. Genomic DNA extraction from the blood cell samples was performed with the Qiagen DNeasy Blood Extraction Kit. Worth noting for this clone: Its binding antigen is unknown. Per-nucleotide qualities are absent, and no much larger clonotype sits a single base away.

Summary of the overall study and its limitations: Because counts were too low, roughly 18 rarely observed V segments, including chromosome 9 orphons, were left out of the earlier analysis of about 620 of the donors. In this cohort, only TCR beta chains were sequenced, and detectable features were limited by the absence of alpha or paired-chain data. Assigning TCR associations to individual alleles was difficult when HLA alleles, especially DR and DQ, strongly co-occurred. It was suggested by the authors that the approach could potentially be generalized to other disease states and immunological phenotypes. In a later analysis, 16,951 TCR beta sequences were associated with specific HLA alleles at a false discovery rate of 0.05. Correlated functional status among segregating V segments might be attributable to linkage disequilibrium, but an unknown experimental factor could not be ruled out. A later genetic analysis reported fewer N-insertions in productive TCRs among donors in an Asian-associated ancestry cluster than the approximately 670-donor mean. In a later analysis, most CMV-associated TCR beta chains were found to appear HLA-restricted, with HLA associations seemingly driven largely by CMV exposure. Because some donors lacked HLA typing at each locus, the association tests relied only on the typed subset. In both the original and validation cohorts, the classifier was reported to diagnose cytomegalovirus status with high specificity and sensitivity. In a later analysis, HLA-associated TCR beta chains showed more clonal expansion and lower generation probabilities than non-associated chains that were equally common. A further reported finding was that TCR beta sequences accurately predicted the HLA-A and HLA-B alleles for most subjects in the first cohort. A cluster of highly shared sequence variants was judged likely to be a technical artifact of the sequencing pipeline. A later genetic analysis associated a missense DCLRE1C variant with V-gene and J-gene trimming of TCR beta chains, and an independent cohort replicated the association. A later analysis reported that several top co-occurrence clusters appeared linked to parvovirus B19, influenza, CMV and Epstein-Barr virus. Some IMGT-functional V segments, including TRBV6-2 and TRBV6-3, could not be told apart with the 87-base-pair reads, so those segments were excluded. A few of the identified cytomegalovirus-associated TCR beta chains were confirmed in vitro to be specific for cytomegalovirus antigens. In a later analysis, the rate of TCR association differed among HLA loci, with DRB1 alleles having the most associated TCRs and HLA-C alleles having the fewest. In the study, 150 to 200 TCR beta chains were listed as associated with cytomegalovirus. Immune exposure information for the cohort was limited to CMV serostatus. Most TCR sequences were seen in very few donors, while some public TCRs were found in many individuals. In an earlier analysis of over 550 of the donors, most TCR beta V segments were observed in productive rearrangements about 87% or about 30% of the time, broadly matching IMGT annotations. Presence/absence analyses assumed roughly uniform sequencing depth across donors, an assumption that may not hold.

The library came from the immunoSEQ multiplex PCR assay. The multiplex PCR relied on a mix of 60 forward primers for TCR Vbeta segments and 13 reverse primers for TCR Jbeta segments. The CDR3 region of rearranged TCR beta genes was amplified from genomic DNA with a multiplex PCR assay. The amplified TCR beta libraries were sequenced on the Illumina HiSeq System as 87-base-pair reads. In the source study's methods: In a later analysis, tens of millions of unique TCR beta chains were counted across the 650 to 700 repertoires, and roughly 11 million of these chains were shared by at least two donors. A nearest-neighbor algorithm error-corrected the raw reads and collapsed the reads into unique sequences, merging closely related sequences to remove PCR and sequencing errors. V, D and J gene segments were assigned by aligning CDR3 sequences to IMGT reference sequences. For a sequence to be retained, at least a six-nucleotide match to both a V gene segment and a J gene segment was required. A rearrangement was called productive if the CDR3 had no stop codons and remained in frame with V and J, and every other rearrangement was called non-productive. Following IMGT convention, CDR3 was defined as the stretch from the second conserved V-encoded cysteine up to the conserved J-encoded phenylalanine. In an earlier analysis of more than 550 of the donors, sequences lacking an unambiguous match to a single V gene segment were excluded. In an earlier analysis of several hundred of the donors, V segments were called functional above 56.7% productive rearrangements and were called segregating when the between-donor standard deviation exceeded 5%. To diagnose cytomegalovirus status from the catalog of TCR beta chain sequences, a statistical classification framework was built. V and J gene assignment, in a later analysis, came from comparing TCR nucleotide sequences with IMGT/GENE-DB human TR gene sequences. A later analysis assigned CDR3 sequences and most-parsimonious VDJ recombination scenarios with the TCRdist pipeline. In a later analysis, each TCR beta chain was defined by its CDR3 amino acid sequence together with its V-gene family, and reads lacking a unique V-gene family were excluded. A later analysis removed several hundred highly shared, low-generation-probability nucleotide sequences to deal with suspected cross-contamination and a sequencing artifact. For each public chain, a later analysis derived a clonal expansion index from normalized ranks of inferred template counts within each repertoire. A later analysis computed generation probabilities with a VDJ recombination model fitted to out-of-frame rearrangements, and checked the results against IGoR. A later analysis scored TCR-TCR, TCR-HLA and TCR-CMV co-occurrence with hypergeometric tests, applying a repertoire-size bias correction to TCR pairs. To estimate false discovery rates, a later analysis permuted the HLA or CMV assignments 20 times. A later analysis grouped co-occurring TCRs with DBSCAN, adding TCRdist sequence similarity when clustering within HLA-allele-positive subsets. Co-occurrence clustering excluded repertoires with fewer than 30,000 or more than 120,000 public chains, plus five with anomalous nucleotide sharing. TCRdb re-hosts the immuneACCESS table, in-frame sequences only. Its copies lack some clones; in the studies checked, an unresolved V gene accounts for under half of them, and the cause for the rest is not known. V and J calls plus clone size are reproduced from that table; the DNA served to infer D and trimming. The sample yields 150,000 to 200,000 clones; 79% were counted once. The top ten hold about 0.72% of the sample.

Counted from cysteine to phenylalanine, this CDR3 has 13 amino acids. The retained sequence is limited to the CDR3, 39 bases, with the frame set at the first base. CDR1 and CDR2 are read off the germline V gene as SGHAT and FQNNGV. V and J lose 0 bases and 7 bases, and a span of 7 bases separates them. Sequenced sample: PBMCs. The V and J segments used are TRBV11-2 and TRBJ2-1, with no confident D gene call. The sequence was collected from a woman aged 40 to 55 in good health and CMV-seronegative. The DNA reads TGTGCCAGCAGCTTAGATCGGCGGAATGAGCAGTTCTTC. This yields the protein CASSLDRRNEQFF. Reference TRBV11-2 and TRBJ2-1 proteins supply the regions before and after the CDR3; the full variable domain is: EAGVAQSPRYKIIEKRQSVAFWCNPISGHATLYWYQQILGQGPKLLIQFQNNGVVDDSQLPKDRFSAERLKGVDSTLKIQPAKLEDSAVYLCASSLDRRNEQFFGPGTRLTVL.